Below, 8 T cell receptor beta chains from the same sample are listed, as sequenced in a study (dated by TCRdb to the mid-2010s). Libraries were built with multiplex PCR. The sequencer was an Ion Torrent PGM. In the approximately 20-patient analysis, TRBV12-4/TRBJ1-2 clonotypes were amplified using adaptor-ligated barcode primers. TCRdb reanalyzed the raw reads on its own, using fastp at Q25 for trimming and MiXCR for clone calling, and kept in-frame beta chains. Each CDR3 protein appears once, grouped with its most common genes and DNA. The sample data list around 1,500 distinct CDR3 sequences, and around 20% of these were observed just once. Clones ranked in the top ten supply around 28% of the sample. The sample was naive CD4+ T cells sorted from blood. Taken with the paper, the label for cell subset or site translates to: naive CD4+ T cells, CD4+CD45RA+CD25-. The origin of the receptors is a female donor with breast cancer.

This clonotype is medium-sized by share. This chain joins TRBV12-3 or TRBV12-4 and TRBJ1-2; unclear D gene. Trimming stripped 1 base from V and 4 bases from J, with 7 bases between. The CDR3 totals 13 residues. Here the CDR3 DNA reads TGTGCCAGCAGTTTAGACGGAAGCTATGGCTACACCTTC. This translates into CASSLDGSYGYTF.

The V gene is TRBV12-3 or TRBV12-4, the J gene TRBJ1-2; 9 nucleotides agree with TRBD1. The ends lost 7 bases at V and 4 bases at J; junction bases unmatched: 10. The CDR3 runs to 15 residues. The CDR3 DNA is TGTGCCAGCAATCCGGGACAGGGCGCTGGCTATGGCTACACCTTC. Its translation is CASNPGQGAGYGYTF.

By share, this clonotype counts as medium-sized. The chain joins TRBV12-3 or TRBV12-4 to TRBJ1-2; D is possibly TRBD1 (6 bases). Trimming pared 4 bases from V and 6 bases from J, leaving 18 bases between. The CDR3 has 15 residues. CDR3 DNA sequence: TGTGCCAGCAGTTCCCGGACAGTGGGCGTGGATGGCTACACCTTC. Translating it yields CASSSRTVGVDGYTF.

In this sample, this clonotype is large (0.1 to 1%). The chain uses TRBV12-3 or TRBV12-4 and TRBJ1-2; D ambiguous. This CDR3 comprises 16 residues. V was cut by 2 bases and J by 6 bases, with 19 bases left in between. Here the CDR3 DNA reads TGTGCCAGCAGTTTATCTCGCTGGCAGGTGGTGGATGGCTACACCTTC. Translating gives CASSLSRWQVVDGYTF.

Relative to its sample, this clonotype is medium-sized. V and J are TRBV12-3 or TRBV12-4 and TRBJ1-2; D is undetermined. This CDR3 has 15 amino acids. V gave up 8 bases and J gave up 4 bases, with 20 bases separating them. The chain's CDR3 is CASGDPGRLSYGYTF. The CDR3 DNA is TGTGCCAGCGGTGACCCCGGGAGGTTGAGCTATGGCTACACCTTC.

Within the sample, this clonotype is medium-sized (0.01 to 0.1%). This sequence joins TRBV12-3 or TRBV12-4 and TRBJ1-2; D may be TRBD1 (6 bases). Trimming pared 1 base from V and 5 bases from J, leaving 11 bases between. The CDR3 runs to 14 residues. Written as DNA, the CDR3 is TGTGCCAGCAGTTTAGGCACAGGGTCGTATGGCTACACCTTC. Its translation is CASSLGTGSYGYTF.

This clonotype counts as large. In nucleotides, the CDR3 is TGTGCCAGCAGTTTAGGGAACTATGGCTACACCTTC. It translates to CASSLGNYGYTF. The chain uses TRBV12-3 or TRBV12-4 and TRBJ1-2, with D unresolved. The CDR3 length is 12 residues. V was pared by 1 base and J by 2 bases, with 2 bases between.

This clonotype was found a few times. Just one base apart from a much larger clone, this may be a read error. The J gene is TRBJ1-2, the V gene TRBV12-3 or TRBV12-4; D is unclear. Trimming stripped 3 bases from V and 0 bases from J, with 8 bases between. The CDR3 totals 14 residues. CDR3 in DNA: TGTGCCAGCAGTTTTAGCCCGACTAACTATGGCTACACCTTC. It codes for CASSFSPTNYGYTF.